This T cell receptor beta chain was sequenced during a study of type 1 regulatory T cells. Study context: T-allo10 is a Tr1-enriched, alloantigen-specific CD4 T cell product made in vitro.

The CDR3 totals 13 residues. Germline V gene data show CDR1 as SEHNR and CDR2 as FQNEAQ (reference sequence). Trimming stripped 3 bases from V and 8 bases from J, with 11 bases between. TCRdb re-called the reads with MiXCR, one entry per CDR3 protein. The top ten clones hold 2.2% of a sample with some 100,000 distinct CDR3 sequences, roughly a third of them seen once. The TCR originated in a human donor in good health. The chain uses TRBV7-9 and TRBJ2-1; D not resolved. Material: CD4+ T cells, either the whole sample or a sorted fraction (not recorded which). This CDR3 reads CASSFPGGDEQFF. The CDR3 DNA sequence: TGTGCCAGCAGCTTCCCGGGCGGAGATGAGCAGTTCTTC.